This T cell receptor beta chain was sequenced in a study of shared clonotypes between healthy human individuals. At deep level, the assay was performed. Measured with immunoSEQ multiplex PCR; TCRdb has only the in-frame clones, and not every one. The sample has 300,000 to 400,000 clones, about nine tenths seen once. Germline V gene data show CDR1 as SGHRS and CDR2 as YFSETQ. The CDR3 extends over 11 amino acids. The germline V and J ends were trimmed by 3 bases and 6 bases, with 6 bases remaining between them. This receptor was identified in a man aged 18 to 29 in good health. The rearrangement uses TRBV5-1 and TRBJ2-5, with D unclear. The sample consisted of memory CD8+ T cells sorted from blood. Subset reported: CD45RO+ cells pooled with CCR7-negative TemRA cells. CDR3 protein: CASSYVKTQYF. The CDR3 nucleotides read TGCGCCAGCAGCTACGTAAAGACCCAGTACTTC.